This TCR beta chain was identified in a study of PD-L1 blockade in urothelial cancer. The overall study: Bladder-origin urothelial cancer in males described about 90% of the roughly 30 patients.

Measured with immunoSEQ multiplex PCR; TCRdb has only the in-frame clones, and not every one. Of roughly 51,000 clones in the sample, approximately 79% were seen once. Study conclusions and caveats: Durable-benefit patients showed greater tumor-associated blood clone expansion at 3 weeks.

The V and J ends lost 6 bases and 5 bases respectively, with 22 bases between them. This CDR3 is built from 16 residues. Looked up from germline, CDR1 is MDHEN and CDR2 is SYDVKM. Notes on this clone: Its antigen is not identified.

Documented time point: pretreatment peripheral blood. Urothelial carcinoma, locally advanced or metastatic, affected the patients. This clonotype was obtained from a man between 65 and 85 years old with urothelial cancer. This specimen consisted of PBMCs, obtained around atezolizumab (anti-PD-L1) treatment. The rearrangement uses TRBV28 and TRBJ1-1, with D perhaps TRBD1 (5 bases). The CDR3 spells CASSTPGAGWGTEAFF. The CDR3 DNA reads TGTGCCAGCAGCACTCCTGGGGCAGGGTGGGGAACTGAAGCTTTCTTT.